This T cell receptor (beta chain) was captured by sequencing in a study of T cell responses to AZD1222 COVID-19 vaccine. The germline V and J ends were trimmed by 2 bases and 4 bases, with 9 bases remaining between them. CDR3 length equals 14 residues. Germline V gives CDR1 LGHDT, CDR2 YNNKEL (reference sequence). On this clone itself: Its antigen remains unknown.

Sequenced by immunoSEQ multiplex PCR; TCRdb stores in-frame clones only, minus some. The profile covers 54,000 or so clones, with 70% to 80% appearing a single time and around 5% taken by the ten largest. Study-level results: Regions left unmutated in variants are reportedly the target of nearly half of spike-specific TCRs. Females outnumbered males among donors, who were mostly white British; clonal diversity was possibly underestimated.

This receptor was taken from an adult who received the AZD1222 COVID-19 vaccine. The chain joins TRBV3-1 (or the pseudogene TRBV3-2) to TRBJ2-1, with no clear D. The input for sequencing was peripheral blood, taken 28 days after the second AZD1222 dose. The CDR3 sequence is CASSQTERYNEQFF. The CDR3 DNA reads TGTGCCAGCAGCCAAACGGAGAGGTACAATGAGCAGTTCTTC.